The rows below give T cell receptor beta chains drawn from one sample of a study of beta chain features in type 1 diabetes. Sequencing used immunoSEQ multiplex PCR; TCRdb keeps in-frame clones, though not all of them. The profile shows under 200,000 clones, about 8.3% of them singletons. The specimen sequenced was central memory CD4+ T cells from blood. Source of these receptors: a woman between 18 and 29 years old with type 1 diabetes. Each CDR3 is given with its conserved first and last residue.

>TRBJ1-1|TRBV10-3
CAIGQGDTEAFF
>TRBJ1-2|TRBV29-1
CSDRQGAMGGYTF
>TRBJ2-7|TRBV30
CAWSVGTTYEQYF
>TRBJ1-1|TRBV6-5
CAATPPGSEAFF
>TRBJ2-1|TRBV7-9
CASSLVPRSSYNEQFF
>TRBJ2-3|TRBV5-1
CASSKGQPLTDTQYF
>TRBJ2-1|TRBV5-1
CASSPELALSSYNEQFF
>TRBJ1-6|TRBV7-9
CASSQDRSSPLHF
>TRBJ2-5|TRBV27
CASSLGPGETQYF
>TRBJ2-4|TRBV11-3
CASSFSGENIQYF
>TRBJ2-5|TRBV30
CAWNRGQGTKTQYF
>TRBJ2-5|TRBV2
CASRRLAGQETQYF
>TRBJ2-4|TRBV6-5
CASSISSRGINIQYF
>TRBJ1-2|TRBV2
CASSENGQSYGYTF
>TRBJ2-1|TRBV25-1
CASSDGGRHEQFF
>TRBJ2-1|TRBV7-2
CASSLGGGNRYNEQFF